The rows below give T cell receptor beta chains drawn from one sample of a study of blood T cell repertoires in COVID-19. The method was immunoSEQ multiplex PCR; TCRdb's version includes in-frame clones alone and lacks a portion of them. The sample comprises some 330,000 clones, under 90% of which are singletons, and 1.5% to 2% rests with the top ten. Sequenced input: peripheral blood. Receptors were obtained from a woman in her twenties or thirties with COVID-19, enrolled during active disease. The CDR3 runs from the conserved cysteine through the conserved F or W. The D gene is left open where the match is weak. Where a row states a size, it is once, few, many or the class of an expanded clone; other rows omit it.

D gene	J gene	clone size	V gene	CDR3 DNA	CDR3 protein
TRBD1	TRBJ1-2	once	TRBV9	TGTGCCAGCAGCCCCCCCCCAGGGGGTAGGAGGAATGGCTACACCTTC	CASSPPPGGRRNGYTF
.	TRBJ1-1	few	TRBV15	TGTGCCACCAGCAGAGAAGGAGTGAGCACTGAAGCTTTCTTT	CATSREGVSTEAFF
TRBD1	TRBJ2-2	.	TRBV7-2	TGTGCCAGCAGCTTAATTCAGGGGGCGCTTAACACCGGGGAGCTGTTTTTT	CASSLIQGALNTGELFF
TRBD2	TRBJ2-7	.	TRBV6-1	TGTGCCAGCAGTGACCGGTGGCGGGGAGGGTACGAGCAGTACTTC	CASSDRWRGGYEQYF
TRBD1	TRBJ1-3	.	TRBV19	TGTGCCAGTAGATCAAGACAGGGGAGCGGAAACACCATATATTTT	CASRSRQGSGNTIYF
.	TRBJ2-3	.	TRBV19	TGTGCCAGTAGTTCCGGGAGTCCCCTCACAGATACGCAGTATTTT	CASSSGSPLTDTQYF
TRBD1	TRBJ1-4	.	TRBV4-1	TGCGCCAGCAGCCAAGGTCAGGGGGCTACCGGTAATGAAAAACTGTTTTTT	CASSQGQGATGNEKLFF
TRBD1	TRBJ2-3	.	TRBV5-1	TGCGCCAGCAGCCTGGGACAGACACGGGATACGCAGTATTTT	CASSLGQTRDTQYF
TRBD2	TRBJ2-1	.	TRBV19	TGTGCCAGTAGTAAAGAAGCGGGGGGAGCCTACAATGAGCAGTTCTTC	CASSKEAGGAYNEQFF
TRBD1	TRBJ1-1	few	TRBV6-5	TGTGCCAGCCAACGTACAGGGGGAAGGGCTGAAGCTTTCTTT	CASQRTGGRAEAFF
.	TRBJ2-5	.	TRBV4-2	TGTGCCAGCAGCCGAGGGGACGGGGGAGGACAAGAGACCCAGTACTTC	CASSRGDGGGQETQYF
TRBD1	TRBJ1-6	.	TRBV23-1	TGCGCCAGCAGTCAATCGACGGCCGGGACAGGCTATTCACCCCTCCACTTT	CASSQSTAGTGYSPLHF
TRBD2	TRBJ2-1	.	TRBV7-2	TGTGCCAGCAGCTTACTGGCTAGCGGGTACGTTTCGTACAATGAGCAGTTCTTC	CASSLLASGYVSYNEQFF
.	TRBJ1-2	.	TRBV2	TGTGCCAGCAGTGAAGCGTGGGATGGGGCCGGCTACACCTTC	CASSEAWDGAGYTF
.	TRBJ2-5	few	TRBV5-1	TGCGCCAGCAGCTTGGTACCCGGGGAACAAGAGACCCAGTACTTC	CASSLVPGEQETQYF
.	TRBJ2-6	.	TRBV4-1	TGCGCCAGCAGCCAAGATCTCTGGACTCGTAGCTCTGGGGCCAACGTCCTGACTTTC	CASSQDLWTRSSGANVLTF
TRBD1	TRBJ1-2	.	TRBV3-1/TRBV3-2	TGTGCCAGCAGCCAACTAGACAGGGCCAACTATGGCTACACCTTC	CASSQLDRANYGYTF
.	TRBJ2-1	.	TRBV19	TGTGCCAGTAGTATCGGGTTAGGGGAATACAATGAGCAGTTCTTC	CASSIGLGEYNEQFF
TRBD2	TRBJ2-1	.	TRBV11-2	TGTGCCAGCAGCTTCGTTACTAGCGGGGGGAGCTCCTACAATGAGCAGTTCTTC	CASSFVTSGGSSYNEQFF
TRBD2	TRBJ2-1	once	TRBV27	TGTGCCAGCAGCCTATCCCCTAGCGGGGGGAGTGAGCAGTTCTTC	CASSLSPSGGSEQFF
TRBD1	TRBJ1-3	.	TRBV7-6	TGTGCCAGCAGCCCCTGGGACAGCTCTGGAAACACCATATATTTT	CASSPWDSSGNTIYF
TRBD1	TRBJ1-1	.	TRBV5-1	TGCGCCAGCAGCCATCGGACAGGGTCCACTGAAGCTTTCTTT	CASSHRTGSTEAFF
.	TRBJ1-1	.	TRBV24-1	TGTGCCACCAGTGACTCTGAACTCCCCAGGGAAGCTTTCTTT	CATSDSELPREAFF
.	TRBJ2-1	.	TRBV6-5	TGTGCCAGCAGGGGAGGGGGGGCCGGCTACAATGAGCAGTTCTTC	CASRGGGAGYNEQFF
.	TRBJ1-2	.	TRBV4-2	TGTGCCAGCAGCCAAGATGGACAAGTCTATGGCTACACCTTC	CASSQDGQVYGYTF
.	TRBJ1-1	.	TRBV24-1	TGTGCCACCAGGGCAGATGAGAACACTGAAGCTTTCTTT	CATRADENTEAFF
TRBD1	TRBJ1-6	.	TRBV5-1	TGCGCCAGCAGCTTGCGCCGGGACAGGGCGTCACCCCTCCACTTT	CASSLRRDRASPLHF
TRBD1	TRBJ1-1	.	TRBV30	TGTGCCTGTACTTTGGGACAGTTGAACACTGAAGCTTTCTTT	CACTLGQLNTEAFF
.	TRBJ2-5	once	TRBV5-3	TGTGCCAGAAGCGCCCGACAGCAGATGCAAGAGACCCAGTACTTC	CARSARQQMQETQYF
.	TRBJ1-1	.	TRBV12-3/TRBV12-4	TGTGCCAGCAGCTTCCCAGGGGATCCGGCTTTCTTT	CASSFPGDPAFF
.	TRBJ1-4	.	TRBV29-1	TGCAGCGTTGAAGATTGGGCGGGGGGGAAACTGTTTTTT	CSVEDWAGGKLFF
.	TRBJ1-2	.	TRBV9	TGTGCCAGCAGCGCATCAGACAGGCCTCCCTATGGCTACACCTTC	CASSASDRPPYGYTF
.	TRBJ2-7	.	TRBV30	TGTGCCTGGAGTGTCAAGCCTTACGAGCAGTACTTC	CAWSVKPYEQYF
.	TRBJ1-5	.	TRBV19	TGTGCCAGTAGTAGCGGGGCTGGCCAGCCCCAGCATTTT	CASSSGAGQPQHF
TRBD1	TRBJ1-1	.	TRBV5-8	TGTGCCAGCAGCTTGGCAGGGGGTCGTGAAGCTTTCTTT	CASSLAGGREAFF
TRBD1	TRBJ1-2	.	TRBV29-1	TGCAGCGTCGGACAGGGGACGGGCGGCTACACCTTC	CSVGQGTGGYTF
.	TRBJ1-2	.	TRBV7-2	TGTGCCAGCAGCTTACAGCGGGGGAACTCTAACTATGGCTACACCTTC	CASSLQRGNSNYGYTF
.	TRBJ1-2	.	TRBV24-1	TGTGCCCCCGATAACGCCCCTCAACTCTATGGCTACACCTTC	CAPDNAPQLYGYTF
.	TRBJ1-5	.	TRBV6-1	TGTGCCAGCAGTGAAGCGAGGGGACGGGAGCAGCCCCAGCATTTT	CASSEARGREQPQHF
.	TRBJ1-6	.	TRBV27	TGTGCCAGCAGTTCCAGGGTTCAGGGATCACCCCTCCACTTT	CASSSRVQGSPLHF
.	TRBJ2-2	.	TRBV7-2	TGTGCCAGCGCCCGGGCGGGGTACAACACCGGGGAGCTGTTTTTT	CASARAGYNTGELFF
TRBD2	TRBJ2-5	.	TRBV11-2	TGTGCCAGCAGCTTCACTAGCGGGGGAGGAGAGACCCAGTACTTC	CASSFTSGGGETQYF
.	TRBJ2-2	.	TRBV9	TGTGCCAGCAGCTCAAACACCGGGGAGCTGTTTTTT	CASSSNTGELFF
.	TRBJ1-2	many	TRBV5-1	TGCGCCAGCAGCCTTGAGGGAGGGGGGAGCGGCTACACCTTC	CASSLEGGGSGYTF
.	TRBJ2-7	.	TRBV6-6	TGTGCCAGCAACGGTCGGCAGGGAGGTTCCTACGAGCAGTACTTC	CASNGRQGGSYEQYF
TRBD1	TRBJ2-2	.	TRBV5-6	TGTGCCAGCAGCCTGGGACAGCCATACACCGGGGAGCTGTTTTTT	CASSLGQPYTGELFF